This TCR beta chain originates from a study of a mutant IDH1 vaccine in newly diagnosed glioma. For the study at large: Vaccination was launched 4-6 weeks after radiotherapy alone, or with temozolomide cycles.

Deletions cut 6 bases from V and 0 bases from J, with 9 bases between. This CDR3 comprises 13 residues. Per germline, CDR1 SGHKS and CDR2 YYEKEE (reference sequence). Only in-frame clones appear in the TCRdb table, and some are missing; sequencing was by immunoSEQ multiplex PCR. The table records around 50,000 clones, roughly 84% of them present only once. This clone was seen a handful of times. Its antigen is still unknown. Specified time point: week 47, end of study. Each vaccine dose was 300 ug of mutant IDH1 20-mer peptide, with topical imiquimod. The J gene is TRBJ1-1, the V gene TRBV5-5; unclear D gene. The receptor comes from a woman aged 30 to 39 with glioma. Some clones in this sample may be carry-over from other donors' samples. The source material was PBMCs, sampled from a glioma patient whose treatment included an IDH1 peptide vaccine. The chain's CDR3 is CASNEDLNTEAFF. CDR3 sequence (DNA): TGTGCCAGCAACGAGGACCTGAACACTGAAGCTTTCTTT.